This T cell receptor (beta chain) was identified in a study of a mutant IDH1 vaccine in newly diagnosed glioma. The time point here: baseline, week 1 (first vaccination visit). Treatment denoted: pre-vaccination baseline after standard-of-care therapy. The donors had new WHO grade 3 or 4 astrocytomas; these were IDH1-mutant and ATRX-lost. Germline V CDR1 and CDR2: SGHTA, FQGNSA. The CDR3 is 15 amino acids. V lost 1 base and J 5 bases, leaving 12 bases between the germline ends. Overall study findings and caveats: Pseudoprogression seemed unrelated to changes in top peripheral T cell clonotypes.

Using immunoSEQ multiplex PCR, the repertoire was profiled, and TCRdb retains in-frame clones only, with some absent. The sample contains fewer than 65,000 clones, around 80% of which appear only once. Remarks on this clone: Its specificity is not known.

The sequence was obtained from a woman in her forties with glioma. The chain recombines TRBV7-2 with TRBJ2-1; D tentatively reads TRBD1 or TRBD2 (6 bases each). This specimen consisted of PBMCs, obtained from a glioma patient treated with radiotherapy, temozolomide or both. The DNA for the CDR3 is TGTGCCAGCAGCTTAGAATGGGGGGCCCACAATGAGCAGTTCTTC. Protein: CASSLEWGAHNEQFF.